The 11 T cell receptor beta chains below come from one sample, sequenced in a study of blood T cells in healthy people across ages (dated by TCRdb to between 2014 and 2017). Library prep was done by 5' RACE. TCRdb lists the instrument as Illumina HiSeq 2500. A second PCR of 7 to 11 cycles was performed with a sample-barcoded 5' primer and a J-beta primer mix. The public reads were reprocessed in TCRdb via fastp at Q25 and MiXCR, keeping in-frame beta chains. A single entry per CDR3 protein holds the most common genes and DNA from its merged rows. The sample profile shows over a million distinct CDR3 sequences; almost 60% of them were found once. The ten largest clones represent 6.7% of the sample. The material sequenced was blood. The receptor source for this set is a man aged 18-30 years in good health.

The rearrangement links TRBV20-1 to TRBJ2-3; maybe TRBD1 (5 bases). CDR1 and CDR2 from the germline V gene are DFQATT and SNEGSKA (reference sequence). V lost 6 bases and J lost 2, with 18 bases in between. The CDR3 runs to 15 residues. CDR3 sequence: CSAPPRGHPTDTQYF. CDR3 nucleotides: TGCAGTGCCCCCCCAAGGGGCCATCCCACAGATACGCAGTATTTT.

This sequence joins TRBV20-1 and TRBJ1-2; TRBD1 matches at 9 bases. The V gene's germline CDR1 is DFQATT and CDR2 SNEGSKA (reference sequence). The ends lost 6 bases at V and 6 bases at J; junction bases unmatched: 8. The CDR3 loop spans 13 amino acids. The CDR3 loop reads CSASETGGNGYTF. CDR3 in DNA: TGCAGTGCCAGCGAGACAGGGGGGAATGGCTACACCTTC.

The chain joins TRBV6-5 to TRBJ1-2; D is unclear. The germline CDR1 and CDR2 sequences are MNHEY and SVGAGI. Trimming pared 2 bases from V and 0 bases from J, leaving 10 bases between. CDR3 length equals 15 residues. The CDR3 region is CASSYRTQPNYGYTF. Written as DNA, the CDR3 is TGTGCCAGCAGTTACCGTACCCAGCCTAACTATGGCTACACCTTC.

The gene calls are TRBV29-1 and TRBJ2-2; D possibly corresponds to TRBD2 (6 bases). The CDR3 is 14 residues long. Germline CDR1 reads SQVTM; CDR2 reads ANQGSEA. V was clipped by 0 bases and J by 11 bases, with 16 bases between them. CDR3 DNA: TGCAGCGTTGAAGACCGGGGGAGTCCCCAAGAGCTGTTTTTT. This codes for CSVEDRGSPQELFF.

This clonotype was counted only a few times. V is TRBV29-1 and J is TRBJ2-5; 8 bases map to TRBD1. Germline V gene data show CDR1 as SQVTM and CDR2 as ANQGSEA. The CDR3 has 13 amino acids. J lost 4 bases, V lost 3 bases, and 4 bases had no gene match. CDR3 nucleotides: TGCAGCGTTGAGGCAGGGGGCGTAGAGACCCAGTACTTC. Its protein is CSVEAGGVETQYF.

V usage is TRBV3-1 and J usage is TRBJ2-7, with 7 bases fitting TRBD1. With 5 bases clipped from V and 2 bases from J, the junction kept 6 bases outside the gene matches. Germline CDR1 is LGHDT and CDR2 is YNNKEL (reference sequence). The CDR3 is 14 amino acids. The DNA of the CDR3 is TGTGCCAGCAGCGCCAAACAGGGGACCTACGAGCAGTACTTC. It translates to CASSAKQGTYEQYF.

This clonotype was counted a few times. The genes are TRBV28 and TRBJ2-1; D gene unclear. Germline-derived CDR1 and CDR2 are MDHEN and SYDVKM. V dropped 3 bases and J dropped 4 bases, with 13 bases sitting between them. The CDR3 has 15 residues. In DNA, the CDR3 is TGTGCCAGCAGTTTCTCGTCCGGCGCTTACAATGAGCAGTTCTTC. Its translation is CASSFSSGAYNEQFF. Together with reference TRBV28 and TRBJ2-1, the CDR3 gives the full variable domain: DVKVTQSSRYLVKRTGEKVFLECVQDMDHENMFWYRQDPGLGLRLIYFSYDVKMKEKGDIPEGYSVSREKKERFSLILESASTNQTSMYLCASSFSSGAYNEQFFGPGTRLTVL.

The chain uses TRBV2 and TRBJ2-2; D unresolved. This CDR3 spans 13 amino acids. CDR1 and CDR2 (germline): SNHLY, FYNNEI. Trimming removed 6 bases from V and 5 bases from J, with 10 bases in between. The CDR3 sequence: CASRPSETGELFF. The CDR3 DNA is TGTGCCAGCAGGCCCAGTGAGACCGGGGAGCTGTTTTTT.

V is TRBV29-1 and J is TRBJ2-7, with TRBD2 identical over 7 bases. CDR1 and CDR2 (germline): SQVTM, ANQGSEA. Trimming at V came to 4 bases and at J to 2 bases, leaving 8 bases not matched to a gene. The CDR3 totals 14 residues. CDR3 sequence reads: CSVGRAAGAYEQYF. The CDR3, as DNA: TGCAGCGTTGGCCGAGCGGCGGGGGCCTACGAGCAGTACTTC.

This clonotype was counted only a few times. The rearrangement uses TRBV20-1 and TRBJ2-1; 10 bases agree with TRBD1. Unmatched junction bases numbered 8, after V lost 6 bases and J lost 3 bases. The CDR3 is 15 residues long. Germline V gives CDR1 DFQATT, CDR2 SNEGSKA (reference sequence). DNA for the CDR3: TGCAGTGCACCTCCGGGACAGGGGTACTACAATGAGCAGTTCTTC. It specifies CSAPPGQGYYNEQFF.

This chain uses TRBV12-5 with TRBJ2-7; possibly TRBD1 for D (6 bases). Germline lookup yields CDR1 LGHNT and CDR2 FRNRAP. The CDR3 runs to 14 residues. V lost 5 bases to trimming and J lost 0 bases, with 11 bases between them. Here the CDR3 reads CASGKGHGSYEQYF. The CDR3 bases are TGTGCTAGTGGTAAGGGACACGGCTCCTACGAGCAGTACTTC.